The next 2 T cell receptor beta chains were all read from a single sample in a study of T cell responses to AZD1222 COVID-19 vaccine. Assay used: immunoSEQ multiplex PCR; TCRdb lists only in-frame clones, some missing. The table shows some 96,000 clones, with about 88% occurring only once. The source was peripheral blood, collected on day 0 of AZD1222 vaccination. The receptor set was obtained from an adult in good health.

This clone occurred once. J is TRBJ1-2 and V is TRBV4-3, with a weak D call TRBD1 (5 bases). CDR1 is LGHNA, CDR2 YSLEER, per germline. The V gene lost 4 bases and the J gene lost 3 bases, with 15 bases spanning the gap. The CDR3 length is 15 residues. The CDR3 here is CASSRDPGVYYGYTF. The CDR3 DNA reads as TGCGCCAGCAGCCGGGACCCCGGGGTTTACTATGGCTACACCTTC.

V usage is TRBV30 and J usage is TRBJ1-1; weak D call: TRBD1 (6 bases). Germline assignment: CDR1 GTSNPN and CDR2 SVGIG (reference sequence). The CDR3 contains 14 residues. Between the trimmed V and J ends, which lost 1 base and 1 base, there was a span of 10 bases. The CDR3 protein is CAWSGGQQNTEAFF. The CDR3 DNA reads TGTGCCTGGAGTGGTGGACAGCAGAACACTGAAGCTTTCTTT.